Reported below is one T cell receptor (beta chain). This clone is a singleton in its sample. The antigen it recognizes is unknown. No quality values exist for individual bases; no much larger clone is one base distant. TCRbeta CDR3 regions were amplified from genomic DNA by means of the immunoSEQ Assay, a bias-controlled multiplex PCR. In the authors' own workflow: Within the assay, amplification of reference gene primers was used to estimate how many nucleated cells each sample contained. To quantify the absolute abundance of each unique TCRbeta CDR3 rearrangement, sequence reads were collapsed and filtered. Productive Simpson clonality was computed per sample as the square root of Simpson's diversity index over productive rearrangements. Here the immuneACCESS table is served through TCRdb, limited to in-frame sequences with V and J called. Missing clones are a known gap in these copies; in checked studies unresolved V genes cover under half, and the rest lacks a known reason. That table is the source of V, J and clone size, and D and trimming were worked out from the DNA. For this sample the table gives 300,000 to 400,000 clones, of which under 95% were detected only once. The ten largest clones capture 2.5% to 4% of the sample.

Trimming removed 1 base from V and 2 bases from J; the gene matches leave 3 bases unexplained. CDR1 and CDR2 (LGHNA, YSLEER) derive from the germline V gene. From the cysteine up to the phenylalanine, the CDR3 has a length of 16 residues. Kept here is only the CDR3 DNA, which spans 48 bases and is read in frame from base 1. This sample was included in a study of blood T cell repertoires in COVID-19 (dated by TCRdb to 2020 to 2022). Turning to the overall study: Samples covering the acute and convalescent phases of COVID-19 were provided by collaborators in the United States, Italy and Spain. The material from the prospective study consisted of cDNA or gDNA derived from T cells, B-cell-depleted T cells, or PBMCs. Subjects who had been exposed to COVID-19, were actively infected with it, or had recovered from it provided the deeply sampled blood TCRbeta repertoires that made up the dataset. The repertoires were released in a freely available public database meant as a resource for research on the immune response to SARS-CoV-2. Samples came from the ongoing ImmuneRACE study (first 160 participants) plus 1,254 subjects from 6 global collaborators. The sample metadata nearly always contained a de-identified subject ID, COVID-19 status, age in years and sex. HLA class I and class II types, where available, came from metadata supplied by the sample provider rather than from assay-based typing. Results and caveats for the whole study, not just this receptor: Clinical and demographic metadata were provided uncurated, with the amount varying by source and participant.

A second Seattle source provided samples from volunteer blood donors who had recovered from COVID-19. The collaborating institutions used their own protocols to collect whole blood in K2EDTA tubes. For TCRbeta analysis, collaborators shipped samples as frozen whole blood, isolated PBMCs, or DNA extracted from either of those sample types. The chain employs TRBV4-3 and TRBJ1-2; 11 bases in the middle match TRBD1. Sequenced sample: peripheral blood. This TCR was recovered from a woman aged 18 to 35 who had recovered from COVID-19. The DNA reads as follows: TGCGCCAGCAGCCAAGTAGGGACAGGGGGAAACTATGGCTACACCTTC. This codes for CASSQVGTGGNYGYTF.